These 31 T cell receptor beta chains were all obtained from the same sample, sequenced in a study of cytomegalovirus exposure and HLA in healthy donors (TCRdb year 2017). The method behind the library was the immunoSEQ multiplex PCR assay. For the multiplex PCR, a mixture combining 60 forward primers for TCR Vbeta segments and 13 reverse primers for TCR Jbeta segments was used. The table comes from immuneACCESS by way of TCRdb, which keeps in-frame sequences with V and J called. Part of the clones is missing from these tables; in studies checked, under half for an unresolved V gene and the rest for unknown reasons. For this sample there are 60,000 to 70,000 clones; over 60% appear just once. More than 20% of the sample goes to the ten largest clones. The material sequenced was PBMCs. These receptors were collected from a man in his fifties or sixties in good health and CMV-seropositive.

The chain uses TRBV5-1 and TRBJ1-2; possible D gene TRBD1, 5 bases. This CDR3 is 13 amino acids long. V was trimmed by 4 bases and J by 3 bases, leaving 10 bases between them. The germline gives CDR1 SGHRS, CDR2 YFSETQ. The CDR3 nucleotides read TGCGCCAGCAGCGCCGACAGCGACTATGGCTACACCTTC. Translation gives CASSADSDYGYTF.

The V gene is TRBV29-1, the J gene TRBJ1-4; unclear D gene. Germline V gives CDR1 SQVTM, CDR2 ANQGSEA. With 1 base removed from V and 7 bases from J, the gap between germline ends came to 13 bases. The CDR3 is made up of 14 amino acids. CDR3: CSVEGGEEGEKLFF. As DNA, the CDR3 is TGCAGCGTTGAAGGGGGTGAGGAGGGTGAAAAACTGTTTTTT.

Here the CDR3 reads CASSVVGVSPPDTQYF. CDR3 DNA sequence: TGTGCCAGCAGCGTAGTCGGAGTCTCACCCCCAGATACGCAGTATTTT. The chain employs TRBV9 and TRBJ2-3; D uncertain. Trimming took 0 bases from V and 4 from J, leaving 15 bases between them. Germline V gene sequence: CDR1 SGDLS, CDR2 YYNGEE. The CDR3 runs to 16 residues.

This clone was counted only a few times. The chain couples TRBV13 to TRBJ1-1; D ambiguous. The CDR3 has 15 amino acids. V lost 4 bases and J lost 3, with 15 bases in between. Germline CDR1 and CDR2: PRHDT and FYEKMQ (reference sequence). CDR3 sequence reads: CASSSLGVRDTEAFF. CDR3 sequence (DNA): TGTGCCAGCAGCTCATTAGGTGTGCGGGACACTGAAGCTTTCTTT.

This chain uses TRBV5-1 with TRBJ1-1; 8 bases align to TRBD1. CDR1 and CDR2 from the germline V gene are SGHRS and YFSETQ. CDR3 length: 16 amino acids. Unmatched junction bases numbered 7, after V lost 3 bases and J lost 0 bases. CDR3 protein: CASSYGTGAMNTEAFF. CDR3 nucleotides: TGCGCCAGCAGCTATGGGACAGGAGCAATGAACACTGAAGCTTTCTTT. Full variable domain (remainder filled in from reference TRBV5-1 and TRBJ1-1): KAGVTQTPRYLIKTRGQQVTLSCSPISGHRSVSWYQQTPGQGLQFLFEYFSETQRNKGNFPGRFSGRQFSNSRSEMNVSTLELGDSALYLCASSYGTGAMNTEAFFGQGTRLTVV.

This chain links TRBV5-4 with TRBJ2-5, with D possibly matching TRBD2 (6 bases). The CDR3 is 14 amino acids. Germline values: CDR1 SGHNT, CDR2 YYREEE (reference sequence). Trimming stripped 4 bases from V and 5 bases from J, with 15 bases between. The CDR3 loop reads CASSEAGLGETQYF. The CDR3, as DNA: TGTGCCAGCAGCGAGGCGGGGTTGGGGGAGACCCAGTACTTC. The full variable domain, rest sourced from reference TRBV5-4 and TRBJ2-5, is ETGVTQSPTHLIKTRGQQVTLRCSSQSGHNTVSWYQQALGQGPQFIFQYYREEENGRGNFPPRFSGLQFPNYSSELNVNALELDDSALYLCASSEAGLGETQYFGPGTRLLVL.

CDR3: CASSPTGTPPNEQFF. The CDR3, as DNA: TGCGCCAGCAGCCCGACCGGGACTCCTCCCAATGAGCAGTTCTTC. The rearrangement links TRBV4-3 to TRBJ2-1, with D possibly matching TRBD2 (6 bases). The CDR3 is made up of 15 amino acids. Germline CDR1 reads LGHNA; CDR2 reads YSLEER. Trimming left V 4 bases short and J 6 bases short, with 16 bases between.

The chain uses TRBV9 and TRBJ2-3; D gene ambiguous. The length of the CDR3 is 14 residues. Germline CDR1 SGDLS, CDR2 YYNGEE. V dropped 4 bases and J dropped 5 bases, with 14 bases sitting between them. CDR3 sequence: CASSKLSSRDTQYF. The CDR3 DNA follows: TGTGCCAGCAGCAAACTTTCTTCGCGAGATACGCAGTATTTT.

This rearrangement joins TRBV5-6 to TRBJ2-1, with D tentatively TRBD2 (6 bases). Germline V gives CDR1 SGHDT, CDR2 YYEEEE. This CDR3 spans 13 amino acids. Trimming cost V 4 bases and J 7 bases, with 12 bases left between them. CDR3 sequence: CASSRGTYNEQFF. The CDR3 DNA is TGTGCCAGCAGCCGCGGGACTTATAATGAGCAGTTCTTC.

V and J are TRBV27 and TRBJ2-1, with TRBD1 identical over 7 bases. This CDR3 is built from 15 residues. Unmatched junction bases numbered 16, after V lost 8 bases and J lost 9 bases. From germline, CDR1 is MNHEY and CDR2 SMNVEV (reference sequence). The CDR3 here is CASEKKGQWGTEQFF. The CDR3, as DNA: TGTGCCAGCGAAAAGAAGGGACAGTGGGGGACTGAGCAGTTCTTC.

This clone came up a few times. The CDR3 loop is CASSYGFGEKLFF. In nucleotides, the CDR3 is TGTGCCAGCAGCTACGGGTTTGGTGAAAAACTGTTTTTT. The chain employs TRBV7-9 and TRBJ1-4; D is unclear. The CDR3 consists of 13 residues. CDR1 SEHNR and CDR2 FQNEAQ come from the germline V gene (reference sequence). Between the trimmed V and J ends, which lost 4 bases and 7 bases, there was a span of 10 bases.

The genes are TRBV7-8 and TRBJ2-3; TRBD2 matches 8 bases. Germline V lookup: CDR1 SGHVS, CDR2 FQNEAQ. CDR3 size: 16 residues. After removal of 8 bases from V and 0 bases from J, the junction contained 10 bases not matched to a gene. As DNA, the CDR3 is TGTGCCAGCCCCGTCGGTGGGACTAGGAGCACAGATACGCAGTATTTT. Its translation is CASPVGGTRSTDTQYF.

This clone has a handful of counts. V gene TRBV6-1 combines with J gene TRBJ2-7; D possibly corresponds to TRBD2 (7 bases). V dropped 6 bases and J dropped 7 bases, with 19 bases sitting between them. CDR1 MNHNS and CDR2 SASEGT come from the germline V gene. The CDR3 sequence is 14 residues long. CDR3 in DNA: TGTGCCAGCAGGGTGGACGGGGGGCTGGGGGAGCAGTACTTC. Translated: CASRVDGGLGEQYF.

V gene TRBV19 combines with J gene TRBJ1-4; TRBD1 agrees at 7 bases. Germline V gene sequence: CDR1 LNHDA, CDR2 SQIVND (reference sequence). The CDR3 consists of 12 residues. V gave up 9 bases and J gave up 3 bases; unmatched junction bases: 1. CDR3 in amino acids: CASGTANEKLFF. The CDR3 coding sequence is TGTGCCAGCGGGACAGCTAATGAAAAACTGTTTTTT.

This clone was picked up a small number of times. The chain has TRBV7-8 and TRBJ2-1, with 8 positions matching TRBD2. V gave up 6 bases and J gave up 3 bases; unmatched junction bases: 4. Germline CDR1 SGHVS, CDR2 FQNEAQ. This CDR3 has 14 amino acids. CDR3 nucleotides: TGTGCCAGCAGGAGCGGGGGATTCTACAATGAGCAGTTCTTC. It translates to CASRSGGFYNEQFF.

This chain joins TRBV5-5 and TRBJ2-2; 10 positions match TRBD2. V was pared by 3 bases and J by 7 bases, with 12 bases of the junction left unmatched. The CDR3 is made up of 17 amino acids. CDR1 SGHKS and CDR2 YYEKEE come from the germline V gene (reference sequence). The CDR3 DNA follows: TGTGCCAGCAGCTCGACCCCGGGACTAGCGACGAGCGGGGAGCTGTTTTTT. Amino acids: CASSSTPGLATSGELFF.

This clone came up a few times. Only one base separates this from a far larger clonotype, so it likely reflects a read error. The J gene is TRBJ1-2, the V gene TRBV27; maybe TRBD1 (5 bases). V was pared by 3 bases and J by 5 bases, with 13 bases between. Germline CDR1 is MNHEY and CDR2 is SMNVEV (reference sequence). This CDR3 has 14 amino acids. CDR3 bases: TGTGCCAGCAGTTTTACAGGTTTATCTTATGGCTACACCTTC. It specifies CASSFTGLSYGYTF.

The chain joins TRBV5-1 to TRBJ1-3; TRBD1 is a possible D gene (5 bases). Trimming pared 0 bases from V and 7 bases from J, leaving 11 bases between. In germline, CDR1 is SGHRS, CDR2 YFSETQ. CDR3 length equals 14 residues. The CDR3 DNA reads as TGCGCCAGCAGCTTGGTTGGACGGGGGAACACCATATATTTT. Protein product: CASSLVGRGNTIYF.

The CDR3: CASSVETAGTEAFF. In DNA form, the CDR3 reads TGTGCCAGCAGCGTAGAGACAGCGGGAACTGAAGCTTTCTTT. The rearrangement uses TRBV9 and TRBJ1-1; a possible D gene is TRBD1 (5 bases). Germline V gene sequence: CDR1 SGDLS, CDR2 YYNGEE. CDR3 length: 14 amino acids. V lost 0 bases to trimming and J lost 5 bases, with 11 bases between them.

This chain links TRBV25-1 with TRBJ2-2; no clear D gene. Germline V gene sequence: CDR1 MGHDK, CDR2 SYGVNS. Trimming cost V 0 bases and J 5 bases, with 13 bases left between them. The CDR3 has 16 amino acids. The CDR3 loop reads CASSEYRPPSTGELFF. CDR3 coding DNA: TGTGCCAGCAGTGAATACAGGCCCCCGAGTACCGGGGAGCTGTTTTTT.

This clone has a single count. The CDR3 bases are TGTGCCAGTAGTATTCGTATCAACAGTGGCTACACCTTC. This encodes CASSIRINSGYTF. This sequence joins TRBV19 and TRBJ1-2; no firm D call. Trimming removed 3 bases from V and 7 bases from J, with 12 bases in between. Germline CDR1 is LNHDA and CDR2 is SQIVND (reference sequence). The length of the CDR3 is 13 residues.

The rearrangement uses TRBV5-5 and TRBJ1-2; D remains ambiguous. The V end was cut by 4 bases, the J end by 4 bases, with 5 bases between. Germline V CDR1 and CDR2: SGHKS, YYEKEE (reference sequence). This CDR3 is built from 11 residues. The CDR3 coding sequence is TGTGCCAGCAGCGAGGCCTATGGCTACACCTTC. It specifies CASSEAYGYTF.

The rearrangement joins TRBV5-1 to TRBJ2-3, with 14 bases aligning to TRBD2. Looked up from germline, CDR1 is SGHRS and CDR2 is YFSETQ. V was clipped by 0 bases and J by 7 bases; unmatched bases: 7. This CDR3 has 17 amino acids. The CDR3 DNA reads TGCGCCAGCAGCTTGGGGACTAGCGGGGGGTCTGCGCATACGCAGTATTTT. Its protein product is CASSLGTSGGSAHTQYF.

The chain joins TRBV6-1 to TRBJ2-2, with 13 bases matching TRBD2. CDR3 length equals 19 residues. The germline V gene encodes CDR1 MNHNS and CDR2 SASEGT. Trimming cost V 1 base and J 6 bases; bases outside gene matches: 11. The CDR3 DNA is TGTGCCAGCAGTGAAGTTTCGGGACTAGCGGGAAACCCCGCCGGGGAGCTGTTTTTT. This translates into CASSEVSGLAGNPAGELFF.

This sequence joins TRBV19 and TRBJ1-2; 10 bases map to TRBD1. The CDR3 is 15 amino acids. The germline gives CDR1 LNHDA, CDR2 SQIVND (reference sequence). Unmatched junction bases numbered 6, after V lost 6 bases and J lost 2 bases. The CDR3 bases are TGTGCCAGTAGGGCGACAGGGGGCGGCAACTATGGCTACACCTTC. This encodes CASRATGGGNYGYTF.

This clone was recorded a few times. The chain employs TRBV7-2 and TRBJ1-6, with D unresolved. Germline-derived CDR1 and CDR2 are SGHTA and FQGNSA. CDR3 length: 13 amino acids. Trimming took off 8 bases at V and 5 bases at J, with 10 bases between the two ends. CDR3 in DNA: TGTGCCAGCGGGTCTGGGCATAATTCACCCCTCCACTTT. This gives the protein CASGSGHNSPLHF.

The V gene is TRBV10-1, the J gene TRBJ2-5; TRBD1 matches at 7 bases. The germline V gene encodes CDR1 WNHNN and CDR2 SYGVQD (reference sequence). V shed 6 bases and J 2 bases; nucleotides not matched to a gene: 9. This CDR3 has 15 residues. CDR3 coding DNA: TGCGCCAGCAGCGACGGGACAGAACTTCAAGAGACCCAGTACTTC. It specifies CASSDGTELQETQYF.

The rearrangement links TRBV5-4 to TRBJ1-4, with D possibly being TRBD1 (6 bases). From germline, CDR1 is SGHNT and CDR2 YYREEE (reference sequence). CDR3 size: 15 residues. The V gene lost 3 bases and the J gene lost 0 bases, with 9 bases spanning the gap. The CDR3 coding sequence is TGTGCCAGCAGCTCTACAGGGACAACTAATGAAAAACTGTTTTTT. This codes for CASSSTGTTNEKLFF.

J is TRBJ1-2 and V is TRBV7-9; unclear D gene. The CDR3 is made up of 14 amino acids. CDR1 is SEHNR and CDR2 is FQNEAQ in the germline V gene (reference sequence). The V gene lost 2 bases and the J gene lost 4 bases, with 11 bases spanning the gap. The CDR3 DNA follows: TGTGCCAGCAGCTTAAATGCGGAAAGCTATGGCTACACCTTC. Translated: CASSLNAESYGYTF.

This clone was detected only a few times. The J gene is TRBJ1-6, the V gene TRBV4-1, with D perhaps matching TRBD1 (5 bases). Germline V gene lookup returns CDR1 MGHRA and CDR2 YSYEKL. Trimming removed 1 base from V and 11 bases from J, with 6 bases in between. The CDR3 sequence is 12 residues long. CDR3 in DNA: TGCGCCAGCAGCCAAGTGGGGCCACCCCTCCACTTT. Its translation: CASSQVGPPLHF.

The V and J genes are TRBV27 and TRBJ2-5, with 9 positions matching TRBD1. The junction had 11 bases not matched to a gene; V was cut back by 3 bases and J by 0 bases. Per the germline V gene, CDR1 is MNHEY and CDR2 is SMNVEV (reference sequence). This CDR3 comprises 18 residues. This CDR3 is CASSFKVPGQGHQETQYF. The CDR3 DNA follows: TGTGCCAGCAGTTTTAAGGTTCCGGGACAGGGCCACCAAGAGACCCAGTACTTC.